These 22 T cell receptor beta chains share one sample of origin, sequenced in a study of blood T cell repertoires in COVID-19. Produced via immunoSEQ multiplex PCR; TCRdb's table is partial and in-frame only. The data hold fewer than 300,000 clones, with just over 90% observed a single time. Sequenced input: peripheral blood. Receptors were obtained from a woman aged 25-40 years with COVID-19, enrolled during active disease.

The chain links TRBV7-8 to TRBJ1-1; 7 bases match TRBD1. Germline CDR1 SGHVS, CDR2 FQNEAQ. Trimming at V came to 6 bases and at J to 10 bases, leaving 14 bases not matched to a gene. The CDR3 has 14 residues. CDR3 sequence (DNA): TGTGCCAGCAGACCTGGGACAGCCACCTTGGGAGCTTTCTTT. The encoded protein is CASRPGTATLGAFF.

This rearrangement joins TRBV7-2 to TRBJ2-7, with TRBD1 matching over 7 bases. The CDR3 runs to 15 residues. The germline V gene encodes CDR1 SGHTA and CDR2 FQGNSA. V gave up 5 bases and J gave up 1 base; unmatched junction bases: 8. CDR3 nucleotides: TGTGCCAGCAGCCTCGGACAGGCCCCGTCCTACGAGCAGTACTTC. It is translated as CASSLGQAPSYEQYF. Together with reference TRBV7-2 and TRBJ2-7, the CDR3 gives the full variable domain: GAGVSQSPSNKVTEKGKDVELRCDPISGHTALYWYRQSLGQGLEFLIYFQGNSAPDKSGLPSDRFSAERTGGSVSTLTIQRTQQEDSAVYLCASSLGQAPSYEQYFGPGTRLTVT.

The V call is TRBV28, the J call TRBJ2-7; 8 bases fit TRBD1. V was clipped by 5 bases and J by 3 bases; unmatched bases: 6. This CDR3 contains 14 residues. Germline V CDR1 and CDR2: MDHEN, SYDVKM. The CDR3: CASSEPTGGYEQYF. As DNA, the CDR3 is TGTGCCAGCAGTGAACCTACAGGGGGCTACGAGCAGTACTTC. Full variable domain (rest looked up from reference TRBV28 and TRBJ2-7): DVKVTQSSRYLVKRTGEKVFLECVQDMDHENMFWYRQDPGLGLRLIYFSYDVKMKEKGDIPEGYSVSREKKERFSLILESASTNQTSMYLCASSEPTGGYEQYFGPGTRLTVT.

The chain links TRBV12-3 or TRBV12-4 to TRBJ1-2, with D perhaps TRBD1 (5 bases). The CDR3 is made up of 12 amino acids. V lost 7 bases and J 7 bases, leaving 13 bases between the germline ends. CDR3 region: CASTRSGLGYTF. The CDR3 DNA is TGTGCCAGCACTCGATCAGGGCTTGGCTACACCTTC.

The chain is built from TRBV7-9 and TRBJ1-1; a possible D gene is TRBD1 (6 bases). Germline values: CDR1 SEHNR, CDR2 FQNEAQ (reference sequence). CDR3 length: 14 residues. Trimming left V 4 bases short and J 3 bases short, with 12 bases between. For the CDR3, the DNA is TGTGCCAGCAGCTCCCAGGGGCGTCACACTGAAGCTTTCTTT. Its protein is CASSSQGRHTEAFF.

This CDR3 reads CASSQGTSGITTSYNEQFF. In DNA form, the CDR3 reads TGTGCCAGCAGCCAAGGGACTAGCGGGATCACAACCTCCTACAATGAGCAGTTCTTC. The chain joins TRBV3-1 (or the pseudogene TRBV3-2) to TRBJ2-1, with 12 bases matching TRBD2. CDR3 length: 19 amino acids. V was pared by 1 base and J by 0 bases, with 7 bases of the junction left unmatched. The germline V gene encodes CDR1 LGHDT and CDR2 YNNKEL (reference sequence).

The chain employs TRBV4-2 and TRBJ2-2, with D tentatively TRBD2 (6 bases). Looked up from germline, CDR1 is LGHNA and CDR2 is YNFKEQ. The CDR3 length is 16 residues. Trimming removed 2 bases from V and 1 base from J, with 11 bases in between. CDR3: CASSQPAGGNTGELFF. In DNA, the CDR3 is TGTGCCAGCAGCCAACCCGCCGGGGGGAACACCGGGGAGCTGTTTTTT.

V is TRBV30 and J is TRBJ2-2, with 9 bases matching TRBD2. CDR3 size: 15 residues. Trimming cost V 2 bases and J 6 bases; bases outside gene matches: 7. In germline, CDR1 is GTSNPN, CDR2 SVGIG (reference sequence). CDR3 bases: TGTGCCTGGAGTAGAATAGCGGGAGCCCCCGGGGAGCTGTTTTTT. Translation: CAWSRIAGAPGELFF. Based on the CDR3 plus reference TRBV30 and TRBJ2-2, the full variable domain is SQTIHQWPATLVQPVGSPLSLECTVEGTSNPNLYWYRQAAGRGLQLLFYSVGIGQISSEVPQNLSASRPQDRQFILSSKKLLLSDSGFYLCAWSRIAGAPGELFFGEGSRLTVL.

V usage is TRBV6-5 and J usage is TRBJ1-6; tentative D call: TRBD1 (5 bases). Germline V CDR1 and CDR2: MNHEY, SVGAGI. This CDR3 contains 14 residues. Trimming removed 2 bases from V and 10 bases from J, with 12 bases in between. CDR3 residues: CASSYRGEASPLHF. The CDR3 nucleotides are TGTGCCAGCAGTTACCGGGGGGAAGCGTCACCCCTCCACTTT.

The chain employs TRBV9 and TRBJ2-7; D uncertain. From germline, CDR1 is SGDLS and CDR2 YYNGEE. Trimming stripped 4 bases from V and 2 bases from J, with 13 bases between. This CDR3 is built from 14 residues. This CDR3 reads CASSPEVVAYEQYF. The CDR3 region has the DNA TGTGCCAGCAGCCCAGAGGTCGTAGCCTACGAGCAGTACTTC.

This chain links TRBV12-3 or TRBV12-4 with TRBJ1-2, with no clear D. CDR3 size: 12 residues. The V end was cut by 7 bases, the J end by 3 bases, with 9 bases between. The CDR3: CASTPGDYGYTF. CDR3 nucleotide sequence: TGTGCCAGCACTCCGGGAGACTATGGCTACACCTTC.

The chain recombines TRBV11-1 with TRBJ2-7, with a possible D match to TRBD1 (6 bases). CDR1 is SGHAT, CDR2 FQDESV, per germline (reference sequence). V dropped 5 bases and J dropped 4 bases, with 12 bases sitting between them. The CDR3 has 13 residues. CDR3 in DNA: TGTGCCAGCAGCCTAGGGACACAATACGAGCAGTACTTC. Protein: CASSLGTQYEQYF.

The chain joins TRBV29-1 to TRBJ2-5, with D maybe TRBD1 (5 bases). Germline CDR1 SQVTM, CDR2 ANQGSEA. V lost 0 bases and J 6 bases, leaving 14 bases between the germline ends. This CDR3 has 14 residues. The CDR3 region has the DNA TGCAGCGTTGAAGATAGAAAAGGGGCTAAGACCCAGTACTTC. Its protein product is CSVEDRKGAKTQYF.

The CDR3 loop reads CAGHSGGPRNEQFF. The DNA of the CDR3 is TGTGCCGGCCATAGCGGGGGGCCTAGAAATGAGCAGTTCTTC. V usage is TRBV6-5 and J usage is TRBJ2-1, with 10 bases that match TRBD2. Germline loops: CDR1 MNHEY, CDR2 SVGAGI. Trimming cost V 11 bases and J 7 bases; bases outside gene matches: 11. The CDR3 covers 14 residues.

The chain is built from TRBV10-1 and TRBJ1-1, with 7 bases identical to TRBD1. J was trimmed by 5 bases and V by 5 bases; bases with no gene match: 8. Germline V gene data show CDR1 as WNHNN and CDR2 as SYGVQD (reference sequence). CDR3 length: 14 residues. The chain's CDR3 is CASSKGGARTEAFF. CDR3 coding DNA: TGCGCCAGCAGTAAAGGGGGCGCGAGGACTGAAGCTTTCTTT.

The J gene is TRBJ1-1, the V gene TRBV3-1 (or the pseudogene TRBV3-2); D call uncertain. V dropped 0 bases and J dropped 1 base, with 6 bases sitting between them. CDR1 and CDR2 from the germline V gene are LGHDT and YNNKEL (reference sequence). This CDR3 region has 14 residues. The CDR3 loop reads CASSQDARNTEAFF. Here the CDR3 DNA reads TGTGCCAGCAGCCAAGACGCCAGGAACACTGAAGCTTTCTTT.

The chain carries TRBV5-1 and TRBJ1-2; TRBD1 aligns across 8 bases. Germline trimming cut 4 bases from V and 4 bases from J; bases unmatched to any gene: 12. This CDR3 is 16 amino acids long. CDR1 SGHRS and CDR2 YFSETQ come from the germline V gene. CDR3 region: CASSPTPDRGGYGYTF. The CDR3 nucleotides read TGCGCCAGCAGCCCGACTCCCGACAGGGGAGGCTATGGCTACACCTTC.

The table lists this clone with a few counts. The chain carries TRBV19 and TRBJ2-3, with TRBD2 matching 11 bases. V lost 3 bases and J lost 3; bases outside the gene matches: 5. The V gene's germline CDR1 is LNHDA and CDR2 SQIVND (reference sequence). The CDR3 is made up of 16 amino acids. CDR3 sequence reads: CASSISSGRVTDTQYF. The CDR3 DNA reads TGTGCCAGTAGTATTAGTAGCGGGAGGGTGACAGATACGCAGTATTTT.

This rearrangement joins TRBV30 to TRBJ1-5, with 9 bases fitting TRBD1. Germline V lookup: CDR1 GTSNPN, CDR2 SVGIG (reference sequence). J gave up 7 bases and V 1 base, and 5 bases lay outside the gene matches. The CDR3 consists of 14 residues. CDR3 protein: CAWSGQGGRQPQHF. The CDR3 nucleotides read TGTGCCTGGAGTGGACAGGGGGGGCGGCAGCCCCAGCATTTT.

The chain is built from TRBV14 and TRBJ1-1; 11 nucleotides agree with TRBD1. The CDR3 is 16 amino acids. Per germline, CDR1 SGHDN and CDR2 FVKESK. J was trimmed by 3 bases and V by 4 bases; bases with no gene match: 7. The CDR3 is CASSRWTGGDDTEAFF. The CDR3 region has the DNA TGTGCCAGCAGCCGATGGACAGGGGGCGATGACACTGAAGCTTTCTTT.

CDR3 nucleotides: TGCGCCAGCAGCCCCGAGGACAGGGGATTCGGGAATGAAAAACTGTTTTTT. As protein: CASSPEDRGFGNEKLFF. J is TRBJ1-4 and V is TRBV5-1; 9 bases map to TRBD1. There are 17 residues in the CDR3. V trimming: 4 bases; J trimming: 5 bases; junction bases outside the gene matches: 12. Germline V gene data show CDR1 as SGHRS and CDR2 as YFSETQ.

This rearrangement joins TRBV29-1 to TRBJ1-2; the D gene is possibly TRBD1 (6 bases). V was pared by 6 bases and J by 4 bases, with 9 bases between. The germline V gene encodes CDR1 SQVTM and CDR2 ANQGSEA. CDR3 length equals 11 residues. The CDR3 loop reads CSVLTGYGYTF. CDR3 coding DNA: TGCAGCGTCCTGACAGGCTATGGCTACACCTTC.